A single sample gave rise to the 2 T cell receptor beta chains below, sequenced in a study of cytomegalovirus exposure and HLA in healthy donors (dated by TCRdb to the late 2010s). Libraries were made using the immunoSEQ multiplex PCR assay. For the multiplex PCR, a mixture combining 60 forward primers for TCR Vbeta segments and 13 reverse primers for TCR Jbeta segments was used. Drawn from immuneACCESS, this table holds only the in-frame rearrangements with V and J called that TCRdb kept. Clones are partly lost; checked studies trace under half to an unresolved V gene and leave the rest unexplained. The sample table records roughly 100,000 clones; 78% of these occur just once. Together, the top ten hold about 0.71% of the sample. Source material: PBMCs. The receptors derive from a woman between 55 and 75 years old in good health and CMV-seronegative.

There are a few counts of this clone. V and J are TRBV9 and TRBJ1-2; 7 bases agree with TRBD1. V dropped 2 bases and J dropped 7; count of bases not matched to a gene: 5. This CDR3 comprises 13 residues. CDR1 SGDLS and CDR2 YYNGEE come from the germline V gene. DNA for the CDR3: TGTGCCAGCAGCGTCGACAGGGCGGGTGGCTACACCTTC. This encodes CASSVDRAGGYTF.

V and J are TRBV15 and TRBJ1-1, with 7 nucleotides matching TRBD1. The CDR3 runs to 15 residues. Trimming took 6 bases from V and 0 from J; bases not matched to a gene: 7. CDR1 and CDR2 from the germline V gene are LNHNV and YYDKDF (reference sequence). This CDR3 is CATSRDREMNTEAFF. The CDR3 DNA sequence: TGTGCCACCAGTAGGGACAGAGAGATGAACACTGAAGCTTTCTTT.